Presented here are 18 T cell receptor beta chains from one specimen sequenced in a study of T-cell memory formation after mild COVID-19. TCRdb reprocessed the 5' RACE reads with MiXCR, giving one entry per CDR3 protein. The sample holds about 400,000 distinct CDR3 sequences; approximately 24% are singletons and the top ten take 7% to 9.5%. The sample comprised PBMCs or a T cell subset sorted from them (not recorded which). The receptors shown here come from an adult woman who had mild COVID-19 (a few samples of this study predate the infection). Cell type and time point are not known.

CDR3 sequence reads: CASSHRDAETYNEQFF. Written as DNA, the CDR3 is TGTGCCAGCAGCCATCGTGACGCGGAAACCTACAATGAGCAGTTCTTC. This chain joins TRBV7-8 and TRBJ2-1; D not certain. The ends were cut back, 5 bases at V and 2 bases at J, with 16 bases in the middle. This CDR3 has 16 residues. The germline gives CDR1 SGHVS, CDR2 FQNEAQ. Complete variable domain (other parts from reference TRBV7-8 and TRBJ2-1): GAGVSQSPRYKVAKRGQDVALRCDPISGHVSLFWYQQALGQGPEFLTYFQNEAQLDKSGLPSDRFFAERPEGSVSTLKIQRTQQEDSAVYLCASSHRDAETYNEQFFGPGTRLTVL.

This clonotype has just a few counts. The chain's CDR3 is CASSHRDRGADTQYF. The CDR3 DNA reads as TGTGCCAGCAGCCACAGGGACAGGGGCGCAGATACGCAGTATTTT. The chain is built from TRBV5-5 and TRBJ2-3; 10 bases are a match to TRBD1. V lost 4 bases, J lost 4 bases, and 6 bases stayed unmatched. In germline, CDR1 is SGHKS, CDR2 YYEKEE (reference sequence). This CDR3 is 15 amino acids long.

This clonotype was counted at least ten times. This chain joins TRBV5-6 and TRBJ1-2; D is unclear. Germline assignment: CDR1 SGHDT and CDR2 YYEEEE. The CDR3 has 12 amino acids. Trimming pared 4 bases from V and 5 bases from J, leaving 9 bases between. The CDR3 DNA reads as TGTGCCAGCAGCCGCGATAGTTATGGCTACACCTTC. This gives the protein CASSRDSYGYTF.

This clonotype was detected a few times. This chain uses TRBV7-9 with TRBJ2-4; D remains unclear. V gave up 7 bases and J gave up 0 bases, with 7 bases separating them. The germline V gene has CDR1 SEHNR and CDR2 FQNEAQ (reference sequence). This CDR3 contains 13 residues. The CDR3 region has the DNA TGTGCCAGCAATGTTATAGCCAAAAACATTCAGTACTTC. Its translation is CASNVIAKNIQYF.

V and J are TRBV2 and TRBJ2-3, with 7 bases matching TRBD2. The CDR3 loop spans 14 amino acids. CDR1 is SNHLY, CDR2 FYNNEI, per germline. Losses at the gene ends were 2 bases for V and 8 bases for J; bases not matched to a gene: 7. The CDR3 DNA is TGTGCCAGCAGTGAAATTGGGGAGGGTCGTACGCAGTATTTT. Its protein product is CASSEIGEGRTQYF.

This clonotype is a singleton in its sample. The chain joins TRBV11-3 to TRBJ2-1; D is possibly TRBD2 (5 bases). The ends were cut back, 6 bases at V and 0 bases at J, with 12 bases in the middle. This CDR3 comprises 15 residues. CDR1 and CDR2 from the germline V gene are SGHNT and YENEEA. DNA of the CDR3: TGTGCCAGCAGGGAGCGGTCCAGCTCCTACAATGAGCAGTTCTTC. Amino acids: CASRERSSSYNEQFF.

This clonotype occurred a few times. The rearrangement joins TRBV4-2 to TRBJ1-3, with D possibly TRBD1 on 5 matching bases. Trimming removed 0 bases at V and 8 bases at J, with 11 bases between. Germline V gene data show CDR1 as LGHNA and CDR2 as YNFKEQ. There are 14 residues in the CDR3. The CDR3 DNA reads TGTGCCAGCAGCCAAGACAGGGATGGTCACACCATATATTTT. Its translation: CASSQDRDGHTIYF.

This chain uses TRBV5-6 with TRBJ2-1; TRBD2 matches at 8 bases. Germline CDR1 and CDR2: SGHDT and YYEEEE. The V segment lost 0 bases and the J segment 2 bases; nucleotides outside the gene matches: 4. CDR3 size: 16 residues. The CDR3 protein is CASSLAIAGPYNEQFF. The CDR3 nucleotides read TGTGCCAGCAGCTTGGCCATAGCGGGACCCTACAATGAGCAGTTCTTC. Based on the CDR3 plus reference TRBV5-6 and TRBJ2-1, the full variable domain is DAGVTQSPTHLIKTRGQQVTLRCSPKSGHDTVSWYQQALGQGPQFIFQYYEEEERQRGNFPDRFSGHQFPNYSSELNVNALLLGDSALYLCASSLAIAGPYNEQFFGPGTRLTVL.

Concerning this clonotype: A junction end diverges from the germline sequence, so it may reflect a read error. The V call is TRBV12-3 or TRBV12-4, the J call TRBJ2-3; 8 bases match TRBD1. CDR3 length: 18 amino acids. CDR3 sequence: CASSVAGTGVFPGDTQYF. DNA of the CDR3: TGTGCCAGCAGTGTAGCCGGGACAGGTGTTTTTCCCGGAGATACGCAGTATTTT.

The CDR3 region is CASSAREVRTLGGYTF. CDR3 nucleotide sequence: TGTGCCAGCAGCGCGCGGGAGGTTCGAACCTTAGGGGGCTACACCTTC. This chain links TRBV7-9 with TRBJ1-2; no clear D. The germline V gene encodes CDR1 SEHNR and CDR2 FQNEAQ (reference sequence). Trimming pared 5 bases from V and 8 bases from J, leaving 24 bases between. CDR3 length: 16 amino acids.

This clonotype was seen a handful of times. V gene TRBV7-9 combines with J gene TRBJ2-2, with D maybe TRBD2 (5 bases). The V gene lost 5 bases and the J gene lost 0 bases, with 16 bases spanning the gap. The CDR3 runs to 17 residues. Germline assignment: CDR1 SEHNR and CDR2 FQNEAQ (reference sequence). In DNA, the CDR3 is TGTGCCAGCAGCCAAAGCGAGGGTATTCCGAACACCGGGGAGCTGTTTTTT. Its protein product is CASSQSEGIPNTGELFF. Complete variable domain (other parts from reference TRBV7-9 and TRBJ2-2): DTGVSQNPRHKITKRGQNVTFRCDPISEHNRLYWYRQTLGQGPEFLTYFQNEAQLEKSRLLSDRFSAERPKGSFSTLEIQRTEQGDSAMYLCASSQSEGIPNTGELFFGEGSRLTVL.

This clonotype turned up a few times. The genes are TRBV20-1 and TRBJ1-1; D unclear. Germline CDR1 DFQATT, CDR2 SNEGSKA (reference sequence). With 4 bases removed from V and 1 base from J, the gap between germline ends came to 4 bases. The length of the CDR3 is 11 residues. The CDR3 coding sequence is TGCAGTGCTATAGAGAACACTGAAGCTTTCTTT. Its translation: CSAIENTEAFF.

This clonotype occurred a few times. The rearrangement uses TRBV6-5 and TRBJ2-3, with 7 bases matching TRBD1. Germline trimming cut 6 bases from V and 5 bases from J; bases unmatched to any gene: 11. Germline-derived CDR1 and CDR2 are MNHEY and SVGAGI. This CDR3 contains 15 residues. The CDR3 DNA sequence: TGTGCCAGCAGCGTGCTTGGGACAGCAGGAGATACGCAGTATTTT. Translated, it gives CASSVLGTAGDTQYF.

This clonotype has more than one count but fewer than ten. The V and J genes are TRBV5-1 and TRBJ2-1; perhaps TRBD2 as D (6 bases). Per the germline V gene, CDR1 is SGHRS and CDR2 is YFSETQ. The CDR3 totals 15 residues. Trimming left V 0 bases short and J 7 bases short, with 14 bases between. For the CDR3, the DNA is TGCGCCAGCAGCTTGGTAGGGGACTCACAAAATGAGCAGTTCTTC. Translation: CASSLVGDSQNEQFF.

In regard to this clonotype: The junction shows a germline mismatch at one end, possibly a read error. The chain has TRBV10-3 and TRBJ2-3, with 7 nucleotides matching TRBD2. The CDR3 runs 13 residues. Germline CDR1 and CDR2: ENHRY and SYGVKD. CDR3 sequence (DNA): TGTGCCGTCAGCGGGGCTAGCACAGATACGCAGTATTTT. Protein: CAVSGASTDTQYF.

This clonotype was seen a few times. The chain couples TRBV4-1 to TRBJ2-5, with 10 bases aligning to TRBD2. The CDR3 loop spans 15 amino acids. With V trimmed by 6 bases and J by 5 bases, 9 bases remained unmatched. The germline V gene encodes CDR1 MGHRA and CDR2 YSYEKL. The CDR3 DNA reads as TGCGCCAGCAGACCTAGCGGGGGCCGGAGGGAGACCCAGTACTTC. It is translated as CASRPSGGRRETQYF.

This clonotype was seen a handful of times. This rearrangement joins TRBV20-1 to TRBJ1-2, with no clear D. Trimming removed 4 bases at V and 5 bases at J, with 11 bases between. The V gene's germline CDR1 is DFQATT and CDR2 SNEGSKA (reference sequence). This CDR3 is 12 amino acids long. The CDR3 sequence is CSATGQIYGYTF. The CDR3 DNA reads TGCAGTGCTACCGGGCAGATTTATGGCTACACCTTC.

The chain uses TRBV6-5 and TRBJ2-3; D might be TRBD1 (5 bases). V lost 7 bases, J lost 12 bases, and 14 bases lay in between. The CDR3 length is 11 residues. Germline V CDR1 and CDR2: MNHEY, SVGAGI. CDR3 region: CASTYGHVQYF. The CDR3 DNA reads TGTGCCAGCACATATGGACACGTACAGTATTTT.